This record concerns one TCR beta chain sequence. Antigen unknown. Random-hexamer reverse transcription was applied to about 0.5 to 1 ug RNA. TCRdb called the immunoSEQ multiplex PCR reads again in MiXCR, with one record for every CDR3 protein. Seen here are roughly 220,000 distinct CDR3 sequences, 94% observed once, and the top ten hold around 0.16%. The record originates from a study of CD8 T cells in Susac syndrome. Study-level background: At the time of blood draw, patients with Susac syndrome were therapy-naive, receiving corticosteroids, or receiving intravenous immunoglobulin alone. General study findings and limits: Clonal expansion was not observed in the Susac syndrome CD4+ T cell repertoires.

The patients with Susac syndrome satisfied recently defined diagnostic criteria for either definite or probable disease. TEMRA cells were FACS-enriched, with CD8+ and CD4+ T cells isolated negatively. V lost 6 bases to trimming and J lost 6 bases; unmatched junction nucleotides: 10. Germline loops: CDR1 KGHSH, CDR2 LQKENI. The CDR3 loop spans 14 amino acids. The V and J genes are TRBV18 and TRBJ2-7; 8 bases agree with TRBD1. Sample: CD4+ T cells from PBMCs. This TCR was recovered from a human donor with Susac syndrome. CDR3 nucleotides: TGTGCCAGCTCGTTGGGACAGGAAGGGGTCGAGCAGTACTTC. Encoded protein: CASSLGQEGVEQYF.